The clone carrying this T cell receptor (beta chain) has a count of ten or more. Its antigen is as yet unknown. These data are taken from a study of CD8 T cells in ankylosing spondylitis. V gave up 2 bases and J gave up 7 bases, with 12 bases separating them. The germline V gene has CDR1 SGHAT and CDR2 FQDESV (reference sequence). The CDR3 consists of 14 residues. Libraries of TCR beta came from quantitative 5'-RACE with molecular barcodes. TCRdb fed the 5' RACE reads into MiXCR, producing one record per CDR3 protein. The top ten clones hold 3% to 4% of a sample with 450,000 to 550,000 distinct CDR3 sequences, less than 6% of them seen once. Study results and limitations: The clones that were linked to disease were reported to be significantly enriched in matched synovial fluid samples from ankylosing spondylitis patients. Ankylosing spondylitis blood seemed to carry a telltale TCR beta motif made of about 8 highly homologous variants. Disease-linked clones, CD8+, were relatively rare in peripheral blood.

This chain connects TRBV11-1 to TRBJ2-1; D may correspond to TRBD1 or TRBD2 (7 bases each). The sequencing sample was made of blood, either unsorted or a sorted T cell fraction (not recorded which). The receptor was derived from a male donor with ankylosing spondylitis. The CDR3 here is CASSLSRGGNEQFF. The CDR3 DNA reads TGTGCCAGCAGCTTAAGCAGGGGGGGGAATGAGCAGTTCTTC. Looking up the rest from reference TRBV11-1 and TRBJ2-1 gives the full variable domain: EAEVAQSPRYKITEKSQAVAFWCDPISGHATLYWYRQILGQGPELLVQFQDESVVDDSQLPKDRFSAERLKGVDSTLKIQPAELGDSAMYLCASSLSRGGNEQFFGPGTRLTVL.